This T cell receptor beta chain was recorded in a study of a mutant IDH1 vaccine in newly diagnosed glioma. Study overall: Patients were started on vaccination 4-6 weeks after radiotherapy alone, or with temozolomide cycles.

The time point: week 23, last vaccination. Each dose of the vaccine consisted of 300 ug of mutant IDH1 20-mer peptide, with topical imiquimod. New astrocytomas of WHO grade 3 or 4 that were IDH1-mutant and ATRX-lost were found in the donors. Concerning this clone itself: As yet, its antigen is unknown.

The CDR3 is 16 amino acids. Germline V gene data show CDR1 as LNHDA and CDR2 as SQIVND (reference sequence). With 3 bases removed from V and 1 base from J, the gap between germline ends came to 15 bases. Sequenced by immunoSEQ multiplex PCR; TCRdb stores in-frame clones only, minus some. Of 25,000 to 30,000 clones listed, roughly 80% were seen once; the top ten hold 8.2%. The input for sequencing was PBMCs, taken from a glioma patient whose treatment included an IDH1 peptide vaccine. The TCR sequence derives from a woman under 30 with glioma. The chain couples TRBV19 to TRBJ1-2; D remains ambiguous. CDR3 coding DNA: TGTGCCAGTAGTATTTTAGGACTCTCTTATAACTATGGCTACACCTTC. It encodes CASSILGLSYNYGYTF.